Each of the 20 T cell receptor beta chains below was sequenced from the same sample in a study of T cells in Graves' hyperthyroidism and ophthalmopathy. Authors of the study amplified TCR beta CDR3 regions from RNA transcripts. HTBI primers drove first-round RT-PCR of the TCR CDR3. TCRdb re-derived calls from the multiplex PCR reads in MiXCR, one entry per CDR3 protein. The data hold around 500,000 distinct CDR3 sequences, with about 14% observed a single time. The sample consisted of blood. Receptors originate from a woman aged 40 to 50 with Graves' hyperthyroidism.

The chain employs TRBV7-2 and TRBJ2-3, with no clear D. The CDR3 totals 13 residues. Germline V CDR1 and CDR2: SGHTA, FQGNSA. Trimming stripped 5 bases from V and 12 bases from J, with 18 bases between. The CDR3 region has the DNA TGTGCCAGCAGCCCGGGTGCGGCCGAAAACCAGTATTTT. Its protein product is CASSPGAAENQYF.

This clonotype was recorded at least ten times. The V and J genes are TRBV11-2 and TRBJ1-1, with no clear D. Trimming pared 0 bases from V and 0 bases from J, leaving 5 bases between. CDR1 is SGHAT and CDR2 is FQNNGV in the germline V gene. The CDR3 length is 14 residues. The CDR3, as DNA: TGTGCCAGCAGCTTAGAGGAGGTGAACACTGAAGCTTTCTTT. The encoded protein is CASSLEEVNTEAFF.

This clonotype was observed many times. V gene TRBV18 combines with J gene TRBJ1-1; D gene ambiguous. The CDR3 loop spans 13 amino acids. CDR1 KGHSH and CDR2 LQKENI come from the germline V gene. Trimming pared 5 bases from V and 6 bases from J, leaving 13 bases between. CDR3 residues: CASSDGRRAEAFF. The CDR3 nucleotides are TGTGCCAGCTCAGACGGGCGAAGAGCTGAAGCTTTCTTT.

This clonotype was observed a handful of times. J is TRBJ2-5 and V is TRBV4-1; 9 positions match TRBD2. This CDR3 has 18 amino acids. V dropped 3 bases and J dropped 2; count of bases not matched to a gene: 13. The germline V gene encodes CDR1 MGHRA and CDR2 YSYEKL. The CDR3, as DNA: TGCGCCAGCAGCCACCAACATGGTGGACTAGCGATACAAGAGACCCAGTACTTC. Encoded protein: CASSHQHGGLAIQETQYF.

At least ten counts were recorded for this clonotype. The V and J genes are TRBV5-8 and TRBJ1-1; possibly TRBD1 for D (6 bases). The CDR3 runs to 15 residues. The V end was cut by 2 bases, the J end by 4 bases, with 15 bases between. From germline, CDR1 is SGHTS and CDR2 YDEGEE. This chain's CDR3 is CASSFSLGGSTEAFF. The CDR3 bases are TGTGCCAGCAGCTTCTCCCTAGGGGGTTCCACTGAAGCTTTCTTT.

This clonotype was counted between two and nine times. A much larger clone differs from this one at a single base, so this may be a read error. The genes are TRBV12-3 or TRBV12-4 and TRBJ2-3; D is ambiguous. This CDR3 is 14 amino acids long. Trimming removed 6 bases from V and 0 bases from J, with 10 bases in between. The CDR3 coding sequence is TGTGCCAGCAGGAAGATAACTAGCACAGATACGCAGTATTTT. It codes for CASRKITSTDTQYF.

Remarks on this clonotype: At one end, the junction sequence differs from germline, possibly due to a read error. The chain has TRBV12-3 or TRBV12-4 and TRBJ1-6; 10 bases agree with TRBD1. This CDR3 comprises 16 residues. CDR3 in DNA: TGCGCCAGCAGCCGAGACAGGGGGCTAAATAATTCACCCCTCCACTTT. It is translated as CASSRDRGLNNSPLHF.

This clonotype was picked up many times. The V gene is TRBV28, the J gene TRBJ1-5; D is possibly TRBD1 (6 bases). The CDR3 length is 16 residues. Germline V gene sequence: CDR1 MDHEN, CDR2 SYDVKM. Deletions cut 6 bases from V and 1 base from J, with 16 bases between. CDR3 residues: CASRSGGRGSNQPQHF. The CDR3 DNA follows: TGTGCCAGCAGGAGCGGGGGGCGCGGGAGCAATCAGCCCCAGCATTTT.

This clonotype was counted many times. J is TRBJ2-7 and V is TRBV6-1, with TRBD1 matching 10 bases. CDR1 and CDR2 from the germline V gene are MNHNS and SASEGT. Unmatched junction bases numbered 5, after V lost 1 base and J lost 5 bases. This CDR3 region has 15 residues. The CDR3 coding sequence is TGTGCCAGCAGTGAAGGGACAGGGGGATGGAACGAGCAGTACTTC. Amino acids: CASSEGTGGWNEQYF.

Only a few counts were recorded for this clonotype. CDR3 coding DNA: TGTGCCAGCACTTGGCTAGATAATGAGCAGTTCTTC. Encoded protein: CASTWLDNEQFF. The rearrangement uses TRBV6-1 and TRBJ2-1; D is undetermined. V lost 7 bases and J 7 bases, leaving 11 bases between the germline ends. CDR3 length: 12 amino acids. Germline CDR1 MNHNS, CDR2 SASEGT.

This clonotype was recorded many times. The V gene is TRBV20-1, the J gene TRBJ2-1; TRBD2 might be the D (6 bases). This CDR3 comprises 16 residues. CDR1 is DFQATT and CDR2 is SNEGSKA in the germline V gene (reference sequence). The V and J ends lost 5 bases and 0 bases respectively, with 17 bases between them. The CDR3 bases are TGCAGTGCTCGGGGCGTCGGGAGTTACTCCTACAATGAGCAGTTCTTC. Translating gives CSARGVGSYSYNEQFF.

The V call is TRBV7-8, the J call TRBJ1-3; TRBD1 agrees at 8 bases. Germline lookup yields CDR1 SGHVS and CDR2 FQNEAQ. The CDR3 sequence is 16 residues long. V dropped 0 bases and J dropped 6; count of bases not matched to a gene: 7. CDR3 bases: TGTGCCAGCAGCTTAGCGCGGACAGGGACCCTAAACACCATATATTTT. This gives the protein CASSLARTGTLNTIYF.

This clonotype was seen many times. V usage is TRBV11-2 and J usage is TRBJ2-1; D ambiguous. The CDR3 totals 12 residues. The V end lost 5 bases, the J end lost 9 bases, and 11 bases lay between the germline ends. Germline lookup yields CDR1 SGHAT and CDR2 FQNNGV. DNA of the CDR3: TGTGCCAGCAGCCCGCCAAAGGGTGAGCAGTTCTTC. It translates to CASSPPKGEQFF.

The chain links TRBV6-1 to TRBJ2-7, with 8 bases aligning to TRBD2. Germline CDR1 is MNHNS and CDR2 is SASEGT. V lost 2 bases, J lost 3 bases, and 15 bases stayed unmatched. CDR3 size: 18 residues. DNA of the CDR3: TGTGCCAGCAGTGAATGGGGCGGGGCCGGACTAGCTGGCTACGAGCAGTACTTC. It encodes CASSEWGGAGLAGYEQYF.

This clonotype was found many times. The rearrangement joins TRBV3-1 to TRBJ2-1, with TRBD2 matching over 7 bases. Per the germline V gene, CDR1 is LGHDT and CDR2 is YNNKEL (reference sequence). There are 17 residues in the CDR3. The V and J ends lost 1 base and 0 bases, in that order; junction bases with no gene match: 6. The CDR3 sequence: CASSQGPAGSSYNEQFF. The CDR3 region has the DNA TGTGCCAGCAGCCAAGGGCCAGCGGGAAGCTCCTACAATGAGCAGTTCTTC.

This clonotype was seen more than once but under ten times. The CDR3 sequence is CASSLRRPANTGELFF. In DNA form, the CDR3 reads TGTGCCAGCAGCTTACGCAGGCCCGCGAACACCGGGGAGCTGTTTTTT. The rearrangement uses TRBV7-2 and TRBJ2-2; D gene unclear. The CDR3 runs 16 residues. Germline lookup yields CDR1 SGHTA and CDR2 FQGNSA. Trimming cost V 2 bases and J 0 bases, with 10 bases left between them.

This clonotype has a handful of counts. The V gene is TRBV20-1, the J gene TRBJ2-2; 9 bases match TRBD2. Trimming removed 1 base from V and 5 bases from J; junction bases left unmatched: 8. The CDR3 is 16 residues long. Looked up from germline, CDR1 is DFQATT and CDR2 is SNEGSKA (reference sequence). CDR3 bases: TGCAGTGCTAGAGGATTAGCGGGAGTACGTACCGGGGAGCTGTTTTTT. Amino acid sequence: CSARGLAGVRTGELFF.

This clonotype was observed many times. The rearrangement uses TRBV20-1 and TRBJ2-3; 9 bases map to TRBD2. The germline V gene encodes CDR1 DFQATT and CDR2 SNEGSKA (reference sequence). This CDR3 contains 15 residues. V shed 0 bases and J 4 bases; nucleotides not matched to a gene: 5. The DNA of the CDR3 is TGCAGTGCTAGAGATGGGACTAGCATCGCAGATACGCAGTATTTT. Translated, it gives CSARDGTSIADTQYF.

This clonotype turned up a few times. This sequence joins TRBV5-6 and TRBJ1-6; unclear D gene. Looked up from germline, CDR1 is SGHDT and CDR2 is YYEEEE. The CDR3 is made up of 13 amino acids. V lost 0 bases and J 7 bases, leaving 5 bases between the germline ends. The CDR3 nucleotides read TGTGCCAGCAGCTTGGTGGAGAATTCACCCCTCCACTTT. It specifies CASSLVENSPLHF.

This clonotype was recorded many times. The chain is built from TRBV19 and TRBJ2-2, with D unresolved. In germline, CDR1 is LNHDA, CDR2 SQIVND (reference sequence). The CDR3 sequence is 13 residues long. Trimming stripped 1 base from V and 5 bases from J, with 5 bases between. CDR3 in DNA: TGTGCCAGTAGTATAGCGCAAACCGGGGAGCTGTTTTTT. Encoded protein: CASSIAQTGELFF.